This T cell receptor beta chain stems from a study of CD8+ T cells in alopecia areata. Germline CDR1 is MNHEY and CDR2 is SMNVEV (reference sequence). The CDR3 totals 12 residues. V gave up 3 bases and J gave up 7 bases, with 9 bases separating them. Treatment indicated: oral pan-JAK inhibitor, 5-10 mg twice daily. As the sequencing template, cDNA was produced by extracting RNA and reverse transcribing it. Some clones are missing from TCRdb's copy, which holds only in-frame ones; the method was immunoSEQ multiplex PCR. The sample has roughly 190,000 clones, 45% to 65% seen once; the top ten hold about 3.5%.

Sequenced here: CD4+ T cells sorted from blood, sampled at week 4, from a patient treated with tofacitinib. This sequence was found in a human donor with alopecia areata. The V gene is TRBV27, the J gene TRBJ1-1, with no clear D. The CDR3: CASSLESGEAFF. The CDR3 bases are TGTGCCAGCAGTTTGGAGTCCGGTGAAGCTTTCTTT.